Sequencing of this T cell receptor beta chain was carried out in a study of T cell changes during pregnancy in multiple sclerosis. Germline trimming cut 7 bases from V and 2 bases from J; bases unmatched to any gene: 3. The CDR3 is made up of 14 amino acids. From germline, CDR1 is SGHRS and CDR2 YFSETQ. This table comes from immunoSEQ multiplex PCR, and its TCRdb copy is limited to in-frame clones, with some not included. The sample contains about 80,000 clones, around 92% of which appear only once. This chain uses TRBV5-1 with TRBJ2-3; TRBD2 aligns across 11 bases. The receptor was derived from a female donor with multiple sclerosis, enrolled in a pregnancy study. The sequenced sample was peripheral blood, obtained before pregnancy. In DNA form, the CDR3 reads TGCGCCAGCCGGACTAGCGGGCTCACAGATACGCAGTATTTT. It encodes CASRTSGLTDTQYF.